The TCR beta chain under discussion was sequenced for a study of glioma-infiltrating T cells (dated by TCRdb to about 2016). Background for the entire study: Glioma tissue, non-neoplastic brain tissue and matched peripheral blood mononuclear cells were used as sources from which TCR alpha- and beta-chain repertoires were sequenced. To gauge divergence between tissue and blood T-cell populations, every tissue-infiltrating repertoire was compared against the peripheral blood repertoire from the same patient. The paired cohort comprised three low-grade glioma patients, 8 or 9 primary glioblastoma patients and three non-glioma patients contributing non-neoplastic brain tissue.

General conclusions and limits of the study: Very few CDR3 sequences were shared between tissue and blood, attributed to high CDR3 diversity and limited sampling. Small numbers underpinned the group comparisons: roughly 8 glioblastoma patients, three low-grade glioma patients and three non-neoplastic patients. VJ-independent divergence between tissue and blood was below expectation in non-neoplastic patients but above expectation in all gliomas, especially low-grade gliomas.

Of note for this clonotype: Which antigen it targets is not known. No per-base quality is available; no much larger clone lies one base away.

The iRepertoire nested amplicon-rescue multiplex PCR (arm-PCR) platform was used to amplify TCR alpha and beta CDR3 regions from RNA. The input for one-step reverse transcription and amplification was about 85-400 ng of tissue mRNA or PBMC total RNA. After bead purification, a secondary multiplex PCR added Illumina adapters, and libraries were gel-purified between 200 and 400 bp. Libraries carried internal 6-nucleotide barcodes used for demultiplexing. Sequencing of the libraries was done on an Illumina MiSeq using 2x220 or 2x250 nucleotide paired-end reads. The published analysis was carried out like this. Paired reads were merged using FLASH 1.2.11 and were aligned to the GRCh37 human genome using BWA-MEM, after which TRA and TRB reads were extracted. An IMGT-derived reference of cassette sequences and CDR3 motifs, with pseudogenes included, was used for V and J assignment. Three-frame translation of reads was performed, and productive CDR3s were defined as those with a C...FGXG motif and no stop codons. A clonotype was defined as a unique combination of a V-J cassette pair and a CDR3 amino acid sequence. Hamming distance filtering was applied to reads, with thresholds set by the sequence error rate of each sample in mapped regions. In-frame beta chains were kept once TCRdb had trimmed the public reads at Q25 with fastp and called clones with MiXCR. Each entry merges the rows of one CDR3 protein and shows their most common DNA and genes. Here the V and J calls rest on TCRdb's processing, not on the authors' analysis. This sample lists around 170,000 distinct CDR3 sequences; more than 35% were detected once. The leading ten clones occupy roughly 5.5% of the sample.

The material sequenced was glioma tissue, nonneoplastic brain tissue, or PBMCs (not recorded which). The sequence was collected from a human donor with low-grade glioma or glioblastoma, undergoing nonglioma brain surgery, or in good health (not recorded which).

The encoded CDR3 is CASSQESLAGETQYF. The DNA is as follows: TGTGCCAGCAGCCAAGAATCGCTAGCGGGAGAGACCCAGTACTTC. The chain joins TRBV3-1 to TRBJ2-5; 8 bases in the middle match TRBD2. CDR1 and CDR2, looked up from the germline V gene (reference sequence), are LGHDT and YNNKEL. V ends up 0 bases short and J 4 bases short, with an unmatched junction base count of 4. The cysteine opens and the phenylalanine closes a CDR3 of 15 amino acids. Solely the CDR3 DNA is kept, with 45 bases framed from the first base.